The entry below gives a single T cell receptor beta chain sequence along with its context. Assay used: immunoSEQ multiplex PCR; TCRdb lists only in-frame clones, some missing. The sample gives 300,000 to 350,000 clones, about 90% of which show up once; around 2.1% is in the top ten. This entry belongs to a study of blood T cell repertoires in COVID-19. For the study at large: Researchers got acute and convalescent COVID-19 samples from the United States, Italy and Spain. Nucleic acid was either cDNA or gDNA, and it came from T cells, B-cell-depleted T cells, or PBMCs.

Deletions cut 0 bases from V and 0 bases from J, with 11 bases between. The CDR3 is 16 amino acids. From germline, CDR1 is MNHEY and CDR2 SVGEGT. Source material: peripheral blood. The sequence was collected from a man aged 18-30 years with active or convalescent COVID-19. The J gene is TRBJ1-1, the V gene TRBV6-2 or TRBV6-3; D gene ambiguous. The CDR3: CASSYSPAGLNTEAFF. CDR3 nucleotides: TGTGCCAGCAGTTACTCCCCCGCAGGCCTGAACACTGAAGCTTTCTTT.